A single sample gave rise to the 5 T cell receptor beta chains below, sequenced in a study of identical twins. TCRdb reprocessed the 5' RACE reads via MiXCR and lists one record per CDR3 protein. The sample yields 250,000 to 300,000 distinct CDR3 sequences, about 9% seen once. Another study also made use of these data, one on yellow fever vaccine responses in identical twins.

Sequencing was done on a sample of CD8+ T cells sorted from blood. The receptors shown here come from a young woman in good health.

This clonotype was counted a few times. The chain combines TRBV5-6 with TRBJ2-7; 10 bases map to TRBD2. There are 15 residues in the CDR3. The V gene's germline CDR1 is SGHDT and CDR2 YYEEEE. The V gene end was trimmed by 2 bases and the J gene end by 2 bases; junction bases not matched to a gene: 4. CDR3 sequence (DNA): TGTGCCAGCAGCTTTAGCGGGAGGCGAACCTACGAGCAGTACTTC. It specifies CASSFSGRRTYEQYF.

This rearrangement joins TRBV4-2 to TRBJ2-1, with TRBD2 identical over 11 bases. The CDR3 consists of 15 residues. Germline V CDR1 and CDR2: LGHNA, YNFKEQ. With V trimmed by 1 base and J by 8 bases, 4 bases remained unmatched. As DNA, the CDR3 is TGTGCCAGCAGCCAAGGTAGCGGGGGGGAGGATGAGCAGTTCTTC. It codes for CASSQGSGGEDEQFF.

This clonotype was counted only a few times. The chain couples TRBV20-1 to TRBJ2-1; TRBD2 agrees at 8 bases. Germline-derived CDR1 and CDR2 are DFQATT and SNEGSKA (reference sequence). The CDR3 consists of 14 residues. With 3 bases clipped from V and 3 bases from J, the junction kept 4 bases outside the gene matches. The CDR3 DNA follows: TGCAGTGCTAGGCGGCTAGCGGGCTACAATGAGCAGTTCTTC. Its protein is CSARRLAGYNEQFF.

The genes are TRBV20-1 and TRBJ2-7, with TRBD2 matching over 8 bases. The germline V gene has CDR1 DFQATT and CDR2 SNEGSKA (reference sequence). Trimming removed 0 bases from V and 3 bases from J; junction bases left unmatched: 7. The CDR3 totals 15 residues. Here the CDR3 reads CSARDVAGYNYEQYF. CDR3 DNA: TGCAGTGCTAGAGATGTAGCGGGGTATAACTACGAGCAGTACTTC.

This clonotype was observed at least ten times. The V gene is TRBV7-6, the J gene TRBJ2-2, with D maybe TRBD1 (5 bases). Trimming cost V 5 bases and J 7 bases, with 20 bases left between them. This CDR3 region has 16 residues. CDR1 is SGHVS, CDR2 FNYEAQ, per germline. Here the CDR3 DNA reads TGTGCCAGCAGCCCGTCCGTAGGGGTTTCTAGCGGGGAGCTGTTTTTT. It is translated as CASSPSVGVSSGELFF. Variable domain in full (rest from reference TRBV7-6 and TRBJ2-2): GAGVSQSPRYKVTKRGQDVALRCDPISGHVSLYWYRQALGQGPEFLTYFNYEAQQDKSGLPNDRFSAERPEGSISTLTIQRTEQRDSAMYRCASSPSVGVSSGELFFGEGSRLTVL.